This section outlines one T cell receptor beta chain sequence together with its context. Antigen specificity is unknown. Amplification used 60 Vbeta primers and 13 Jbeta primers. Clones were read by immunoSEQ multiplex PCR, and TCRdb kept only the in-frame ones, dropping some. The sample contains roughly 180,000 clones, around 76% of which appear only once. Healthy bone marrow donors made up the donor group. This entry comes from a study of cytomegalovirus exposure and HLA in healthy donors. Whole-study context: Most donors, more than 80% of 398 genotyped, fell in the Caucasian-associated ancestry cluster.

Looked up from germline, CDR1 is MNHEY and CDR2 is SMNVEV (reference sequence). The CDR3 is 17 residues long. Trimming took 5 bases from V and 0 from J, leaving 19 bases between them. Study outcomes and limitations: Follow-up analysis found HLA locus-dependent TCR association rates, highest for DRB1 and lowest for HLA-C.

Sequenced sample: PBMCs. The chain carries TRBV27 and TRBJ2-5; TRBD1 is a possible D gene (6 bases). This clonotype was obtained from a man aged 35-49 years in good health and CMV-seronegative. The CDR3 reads CASSPNYPGHHQETQYF. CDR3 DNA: TGTGCCAGCAGTCCCAATTACCCGGGACACCACCAAGAGACCCAGTACTTC.